This T cell receptor (beta chain) originates from a study of T cell responses to AZD1222 COVID-19 vaccine. Overall study context: Second doses that came at about 4 or about 12 weeks were put together.

With regard to this clone: The target antigen is unknown.

Repertoires were generated with immunoSEQ multiplex PCR, while TCRdb's copy carries only in-frame clones and drops some. This sample has about 150,000 clones; about 93% occur once, and the top ten carry approximately 5%. Per germline, CDR1 WSHSY and CDR2 SAAADI. V dropped 0 bases and J dropped 3; count of bases not matched to a gene: 8. This CDR3 region has 18 residues. Study-level points and caveats: The donor cohort was predominantly white British with a female majority, and clonal diversity may have been underestimated. The repertoires were collected only after the peak T cell response. Breadth and depth of Spike-specific TCRs rose after two AZD1222 doses.

The source is an adult in good health. The sequences come from peripheral blood, collected on day 0 of AZD1222 vaccination. The V gene is TRBV10-2, the J gene TRBJ2-3; 11 bases are a match to TRBD2. Written as DNA, the CDR3 is TGCGCCAGCAGTGAGTCGACTAGCGGGGAAGGTTCGACAGATACGCAGTATTTT. Its translation: CASSESTSGEGSTDTQYF.